One sample yielded the 10 T cell receptor beta chains listed below, sequenced in a study of T-cell memory formation after mild COVID-19. TCRdb passed the 5' RACE reads through MiXCR, listing each CDR3 protein once. The table shows approximately 54,000 distinct CDR3 sequences, with more than 10% occurring only once. Sample: PBMCs or a T cell subset sorted from them (not recorded which). The receptor set was obtained from a man between 18 and 29 years old who had mild COVID-19 (a few samples of this study predate the infection). Cell type and time point are not known.

This clonotype has ten or more counts. The V gene is TRBV4-3, the J gene TRBJ2-1; the D call may be TRBD1 or TRBD2 (5 bases each). With 4 bases removed from V and 4 bases from J, the gap between germline ends came to 14 bases. CDR1 is LGHNA, CDR2 YSLEER, per germline. The CDR3 runs 15 residues. The CDR3 here is CASSPGTARYNEQFF. The CDR3 nucleotides are TGCGCCAGCAGCCCAGGGACCGCGAGGTACAATGAGCAGTTCTTC.

This clonotype has more than one count but fewer than ten. This chain uses TRBV10-3 with TRBJ2-5; no definite D call. CDR1 is ENHRY and CDR2 is SYGVKD in the germline V gene. The CDR3 contains 12 residues. The ends were cut back, 6 bases at V and 3 bases at J, with 8 bases in the middle. The CDR3 nucleotides read TGTGCCATCAGGGGCAGCGAAGAGACCCAGTACTTC. Translation: CAIRGSEETQYF.

This clonotype was observed a handful of times. One junction end disagrees with the germline gene, perhaps due to a read error. The chain has TRBV4-3 and TRBJ1-2; tentatively, D is TRBD1 (5 bases). Germline V gene data show CDR1 as LGHNA and CDR2 as YSLEER. The CDR3 has 15 residues. Here the CDR3 reads CASSQDWGGNSGYTF. CDR3 DNA: TGCGCCAGCAGCCAAGATTGGGGGGGGAACTCTGGCTACACCTTC.

This chain joins TRBV11-3 and TRBJ2-2, with D maybe TRBD1 (6 bases). Germline CDR1 reads SGHNT; CDR2 reads YENEEA. The CDR3 sequence is 14 residues long. V shed 5 bases and J shed 7 bases, with 14 bases lying between them. CDR3 sequence (DNA): TGTGCCAGCAGCCCACGTCAGGGGCACGGGGAGCTGTTTTTT. Translation gives CASSPRQGHGELFF.

The chain is built from TRBV5-1 and TRBJ2-4, with D unclear. Looked up from germline, CDR1 is SGHRS and CDR2 is YFSETQ. V was trimmed by 2 bases and J by 6 bases, leaving 15 bases between them. CDR3 length equals 15 residues. This chain's CDR3 is CASSFGERVRNIQYF. DNA of the CDR3: TGCGCCAGCAGCTTCGGAGAAAGAGTGAGAAACATTCAGTACTTC.

V usage is TRBV20-1 and J usage is TRBJ1-5, with 9 bases aligning to TRBD1. The CDR3 is made up of 13 amino acids. CDR1 and CDR2 from the germline V gene are DFQATT and SNEGSKA (reference sequence). With V trimmed by 1 base and J by 9 bases, 4 bases remained unmatched. The DNA of the CDR3 is TGCAGTGCTAGAGGGGGGACAGGGCGGCCCCAGCATTTT. It yields the protein CSARGGTGRPQHF.

This clonotype appeared a few times. This chain uses TRBV5-1 with TRBJ2-1; the match to TRBD2 covers 9 bases. This CDR3 has 14 amino acids. Per germline, CDR1 SGHRS and CDR2 YFSETQ. The trim removed 4 bases at V and 12 bases at J, leaving 11 bases unmatched. In DNA form, the CDR3 reads TGCGCCAGCAGCCCGGGGGGGACTAGCCGTGGGCAGTTCTTC. Its translation is CASSPGGTSRGQFF.

This clonotype was seen a few times. J is TRBJ2-2 and V is TRBV7-9; 9 bases map to TRBD2. Trimming took 3 bases from V and 0 from J; bases not matched to a gene: 2. CDR1 SEHNR and CDR2 FQNEAQ come from the germline V gene (reference sequence). This CDR3 spans 16 amino acids. The CDR3 region has the DNA TGTGCCAGCAGCTTCTTAGCGGGGGCGAACACCGGGGAGCTGTTTTTT. Encoded protein: CASSFLAGANTGELFF.

V gene TRBV7-2 combines with J gene TRBJ1-5; D gene unclear. This CDR3 is built from 13 residues. V lost 3 bases to trimming and J lost 5 bases, with 8 bases between them. CDR1 and CDR2 (germline): SGHTA, FQGNSA. CDR3 residues: CASSLVGDQPQHF. The CDR3 DNA sequence: TGTGCCAGCAGCTTGGTTGGCGATCAGCCCCAGCATTTT.

The chain is built from TRBV28 and TRBJ2-2; D is perhaps TRBD1 or TRBD2 (5 bases each). The V gene lost 7 bases and the J gene lost 0 bases, with 12 bases spanning the gap. Germline loops: CDR1 MDHEN, CDR2 SYDVKM. CDR3 size: 15 residues. CDR3 sequence reads: CASNSRGSNTGELFF. CDR3 in DNA: TGTGCCAGCAACTCTCGGGGCTCGAACACCGGGGAGCTGTTTTTT.